The T cell receptor (beta chain) under discussion was sequenced for a study of blood T cell repertoires in COVID-19. As for the study in general: Whether acute or convalescent, the COVID-19 samples came from the United States, Italy and Spain. Sample material is recorded as cDNA or gDNA derived from T cells, B-cell-depleted T cells, or PBMCs.

The CDR3 loop spans 16 amino acids. V lost 2 bases to trimming and J lost 0 bases, with 11 bases between them. In germline, CDR1 is MNHEY, CDR2 SVGAGI. The repertoire was sequenced with immunoSEQ multiplex PCR; TCRdb's copy has only in-frame clones and lacks some. The data contain about 200,000 clones, approximately 80% of them singletons. Seattle researchers signed up patients amid active infection and tracked them longitudinally. V gene TRBV6-5 combines with J gene TRBJ2-1; no clear D. Sample: peripheral blood. This receptor was obtained from a man aged 60-69 years with COVID-19, enrolled during active disease. The CDR3: CASSYPRGRSYNEQFF. CDR3 DNA sequence: TGTGCCAGCAGTTACCCGAGAGGCCGCTCCTACAATGAGCAGTTCTTC.